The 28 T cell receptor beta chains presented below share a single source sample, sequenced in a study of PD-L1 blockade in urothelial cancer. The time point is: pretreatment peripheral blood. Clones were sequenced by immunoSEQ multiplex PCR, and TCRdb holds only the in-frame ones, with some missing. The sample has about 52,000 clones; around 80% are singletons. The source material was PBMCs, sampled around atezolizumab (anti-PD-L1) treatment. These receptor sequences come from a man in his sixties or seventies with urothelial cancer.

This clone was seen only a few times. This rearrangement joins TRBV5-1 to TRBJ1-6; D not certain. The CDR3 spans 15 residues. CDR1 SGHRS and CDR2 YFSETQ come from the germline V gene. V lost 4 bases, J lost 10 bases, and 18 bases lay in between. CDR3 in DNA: TGCGCCAGCAGCCTGGACTTTCCCCGAAAGTCACCCCTCCACTTT. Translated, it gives CASSLDFPRKSPLHF.

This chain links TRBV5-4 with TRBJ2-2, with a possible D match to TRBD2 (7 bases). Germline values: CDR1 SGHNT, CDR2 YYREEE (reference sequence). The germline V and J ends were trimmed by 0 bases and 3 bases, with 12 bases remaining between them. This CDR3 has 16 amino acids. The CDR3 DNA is TGTGCCAGCAGCTTGGGAGGGGGAGGGTACACCGGGGAGCTGTTTTTT. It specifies CASSLGGGGYTGELFF. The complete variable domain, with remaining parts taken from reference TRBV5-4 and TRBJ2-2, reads ETGVTQSPTHLIKTRGQQVTLRCSSQSGHNTVSWYQQALGQGPQFIFQYYREEENGRGNFPPRFSGLQFPNYSSELNVNALELDDSALYLCASSLGGGGYTGELFFGEGSRLTVL.

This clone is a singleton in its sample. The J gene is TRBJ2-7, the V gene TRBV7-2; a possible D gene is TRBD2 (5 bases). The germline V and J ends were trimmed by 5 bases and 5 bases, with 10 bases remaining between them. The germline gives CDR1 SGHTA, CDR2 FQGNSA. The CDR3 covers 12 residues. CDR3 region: CASSGRGNEQYF. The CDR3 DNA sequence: TGTGCCAGCAGCGGCCGAGGGAACGAGCAGTACTTC.

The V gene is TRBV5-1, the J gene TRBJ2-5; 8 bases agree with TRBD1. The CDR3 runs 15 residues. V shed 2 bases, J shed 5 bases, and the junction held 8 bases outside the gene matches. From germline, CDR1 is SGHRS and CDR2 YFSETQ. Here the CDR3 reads CASSLMDRVRETQYF. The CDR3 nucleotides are TGCGCCAGCAGCTTAATGGACAGGGTGCGTGAGACCCAGTACTTC. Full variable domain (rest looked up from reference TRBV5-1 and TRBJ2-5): KAGVTQTPRYLIKTRGQQVTLSCSPISGHRSVSWYQQTPGQGLQFLFEYFSETQRNKGNFPGRFSGRQFSNSRSEMNVSTLELGDSALYLCASSLMDRVRETQYFGPGTRLLVL.

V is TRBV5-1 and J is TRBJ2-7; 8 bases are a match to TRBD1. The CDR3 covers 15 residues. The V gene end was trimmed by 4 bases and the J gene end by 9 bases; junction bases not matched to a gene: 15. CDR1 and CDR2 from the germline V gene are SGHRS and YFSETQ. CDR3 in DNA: TGCGCCAGCAGCCCCGGACAGGGCGGTTCCTTGGGGCAGTACTTC. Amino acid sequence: CASSPGQGGSLGQYF. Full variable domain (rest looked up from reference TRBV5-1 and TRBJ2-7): KAGVTQTPRYLIKTRGQQVTLSCSPISGHRSVSWYQQTPGQGLQFLFEYFSETQRNKGNFPGRFSGRQFSNSRSEMNVSTLELGDSALYLCASSPGQGGSLGQYFGPGTRLTVT.

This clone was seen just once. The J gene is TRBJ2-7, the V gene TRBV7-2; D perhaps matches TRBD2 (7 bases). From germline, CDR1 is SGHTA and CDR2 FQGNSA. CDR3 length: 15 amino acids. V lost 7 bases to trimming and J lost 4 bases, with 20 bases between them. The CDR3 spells CASTLGGSGSYEQYF. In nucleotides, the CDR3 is TGTGCCAGCACCCTAGGGGGTAGCGGGTCATACGAGCAGTACTTC.

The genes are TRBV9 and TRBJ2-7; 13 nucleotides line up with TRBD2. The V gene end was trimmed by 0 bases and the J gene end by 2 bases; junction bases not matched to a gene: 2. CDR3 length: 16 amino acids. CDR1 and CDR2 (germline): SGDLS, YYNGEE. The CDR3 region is CASSVDGTSGAYEQYF. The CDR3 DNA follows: TGTGCCAGCAGCGTAGATGGGACTAGCGGGGCCTACGAGCAGTACTTC.

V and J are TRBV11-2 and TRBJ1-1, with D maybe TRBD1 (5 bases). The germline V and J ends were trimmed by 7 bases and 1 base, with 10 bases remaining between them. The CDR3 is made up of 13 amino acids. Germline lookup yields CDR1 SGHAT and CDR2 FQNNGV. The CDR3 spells CASNRQKNTEAFF. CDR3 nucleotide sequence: TGTGCCAGCAACAGACAGAAGAACACTGAAGCTTTCTTT.

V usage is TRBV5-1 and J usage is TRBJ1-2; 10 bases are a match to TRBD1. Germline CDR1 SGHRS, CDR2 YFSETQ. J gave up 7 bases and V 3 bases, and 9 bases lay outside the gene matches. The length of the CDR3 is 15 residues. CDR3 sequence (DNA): TGCGCCAGCAGCTCCGTTCTTGGGGACAGGGGTGGCTACACCTTC. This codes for CASSSVLGDRGGYTF.

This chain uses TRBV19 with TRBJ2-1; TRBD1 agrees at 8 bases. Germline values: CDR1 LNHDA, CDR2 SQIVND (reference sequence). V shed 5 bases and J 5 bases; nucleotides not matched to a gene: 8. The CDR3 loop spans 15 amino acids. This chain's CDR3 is CASSLMMGQDNEQFF. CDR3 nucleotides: TGTGCCAGTAGTCTCATGATGGGACAGGACAATGAGCAGTTCTTC.

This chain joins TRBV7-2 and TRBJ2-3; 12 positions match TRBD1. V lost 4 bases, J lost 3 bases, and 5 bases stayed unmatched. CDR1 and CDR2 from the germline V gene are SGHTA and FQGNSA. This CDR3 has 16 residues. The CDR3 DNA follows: TGTGCCAGCAGCTCCGGGACAGGGGGCAGAACAGATACGCAGTATTTT. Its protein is CASSSGTGGRTDTQYF.

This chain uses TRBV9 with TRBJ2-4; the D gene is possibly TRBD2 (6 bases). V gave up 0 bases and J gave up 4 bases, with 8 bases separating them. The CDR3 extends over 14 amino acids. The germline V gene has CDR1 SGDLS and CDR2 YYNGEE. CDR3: CASSVGDFKNIQYF. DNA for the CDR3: TGTGCCAGCAGCGTAGGGGACTTTAAAAACATTCAGTACTTC.

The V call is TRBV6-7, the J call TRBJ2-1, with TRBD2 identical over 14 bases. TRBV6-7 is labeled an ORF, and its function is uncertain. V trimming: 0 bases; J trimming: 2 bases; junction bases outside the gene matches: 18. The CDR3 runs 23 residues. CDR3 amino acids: CASSYSGTGAGGLAGVTYNEQFF. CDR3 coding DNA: TGTGCCAGCAGTTACTCCGGGACAGGGGCCGGGGGACTAGCGGGAGTAACCTACAATGAGCAGTTCTTC.

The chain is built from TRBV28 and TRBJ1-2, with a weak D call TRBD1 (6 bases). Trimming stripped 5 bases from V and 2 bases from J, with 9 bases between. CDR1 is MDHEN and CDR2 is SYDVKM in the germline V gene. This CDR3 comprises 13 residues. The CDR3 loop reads CASSQGLNYGYTF. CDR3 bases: TGTGCCAGCAGTCAGGGGCTCAACTATGGCTACACCTTC.

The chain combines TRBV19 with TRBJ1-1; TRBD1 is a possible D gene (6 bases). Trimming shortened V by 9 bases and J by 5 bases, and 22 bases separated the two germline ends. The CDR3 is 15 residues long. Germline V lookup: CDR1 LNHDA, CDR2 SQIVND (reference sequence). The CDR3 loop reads CASREAGADRTEAFF. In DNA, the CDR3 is TGTGCCAGCCGTGAGGCAGGGGCCGATCGGACTGAAGCTTTCTTT.

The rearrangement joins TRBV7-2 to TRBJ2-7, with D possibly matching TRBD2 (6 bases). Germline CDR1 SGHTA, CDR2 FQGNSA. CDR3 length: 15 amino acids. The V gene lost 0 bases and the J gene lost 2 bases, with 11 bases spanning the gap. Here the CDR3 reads CASSLAGGATYEQYF. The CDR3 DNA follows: TGTGCCAGCAGCTTAGCCGGCGGGGCCACCTACGAGCAGTACTTC.

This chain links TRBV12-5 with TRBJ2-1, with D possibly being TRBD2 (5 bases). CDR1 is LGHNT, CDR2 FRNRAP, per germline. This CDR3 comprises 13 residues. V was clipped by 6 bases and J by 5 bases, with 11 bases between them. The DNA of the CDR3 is TGTGCTAGTGGCGAGGACTGGGACAATGAGCAGTTCTTC. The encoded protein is CASGEDWDNEQFF.

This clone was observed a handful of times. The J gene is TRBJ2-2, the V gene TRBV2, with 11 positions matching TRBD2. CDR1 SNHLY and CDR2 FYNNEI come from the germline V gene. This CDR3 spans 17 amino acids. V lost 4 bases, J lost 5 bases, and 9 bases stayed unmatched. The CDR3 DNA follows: TGTGCCAGCAGTGGTTTTAGCGGGGGGGCGTGGACCGGGGAGCTGTTTTTT. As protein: CASSGFSGGAWTGELFF. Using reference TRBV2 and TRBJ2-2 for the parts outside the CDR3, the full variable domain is EPEVTQTPSHQVTQMGQEVILRCVPISNHLYFYWYRQILGQKVEFLVSFYNNEISEKSEIFDDQFSVERPDGSNFTLKIRSTKLEDSAMYFCASSGFSGGAWTGELFFGEGSRLTVL.

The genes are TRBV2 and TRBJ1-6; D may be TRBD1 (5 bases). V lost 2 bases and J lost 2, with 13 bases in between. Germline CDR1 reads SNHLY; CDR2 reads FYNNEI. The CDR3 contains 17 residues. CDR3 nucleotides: TGTGCCAGCAGTGAACGGCAGGGCTACACCTATAATTCACCCCTCCACTTT. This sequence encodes CASSERQGYTYNSPLHF.

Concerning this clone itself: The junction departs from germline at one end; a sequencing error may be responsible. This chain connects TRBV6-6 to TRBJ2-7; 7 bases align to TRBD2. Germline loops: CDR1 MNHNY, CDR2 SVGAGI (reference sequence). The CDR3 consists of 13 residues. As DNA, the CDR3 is TGTGCCAGCAGTTACTCGGGAGGGTACGGGCAGTACTTC. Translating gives CASSYSGGYGQYF.

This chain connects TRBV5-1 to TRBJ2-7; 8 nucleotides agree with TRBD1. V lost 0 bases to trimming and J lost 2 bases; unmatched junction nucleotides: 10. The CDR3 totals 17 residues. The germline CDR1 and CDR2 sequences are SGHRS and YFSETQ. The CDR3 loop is CASSLGQGYNVAYEQYF. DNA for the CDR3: TGCGCCAGCAGCTTGGGACAGGGGTACAACGTCGCCTACGAGCAGTACTTC.

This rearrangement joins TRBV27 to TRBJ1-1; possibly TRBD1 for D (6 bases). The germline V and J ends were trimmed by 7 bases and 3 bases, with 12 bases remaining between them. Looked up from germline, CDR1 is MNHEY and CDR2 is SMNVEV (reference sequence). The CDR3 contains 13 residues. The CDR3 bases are TGTGCCAGCACCCCGGACAGTTACACTGAAGCTTTCTTT. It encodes CASTPDSYTEAFF.

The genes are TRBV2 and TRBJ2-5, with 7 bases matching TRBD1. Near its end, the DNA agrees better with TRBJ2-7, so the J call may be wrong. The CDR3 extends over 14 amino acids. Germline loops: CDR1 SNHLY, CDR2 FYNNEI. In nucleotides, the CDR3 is TGTGCCAGCAGTTCAAGACAGGGCAGAAACGAGCAGTACTTC. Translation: CASSSRQGRNEQYF.

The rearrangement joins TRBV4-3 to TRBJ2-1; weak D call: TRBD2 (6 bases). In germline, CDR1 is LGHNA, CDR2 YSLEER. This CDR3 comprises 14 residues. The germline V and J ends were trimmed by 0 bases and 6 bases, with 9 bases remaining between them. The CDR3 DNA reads TGCGCCAGCAGCCAAGAGGGACTGGCCAATGAGCAGTTCTTC. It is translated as CASSQEGLANEQFF.

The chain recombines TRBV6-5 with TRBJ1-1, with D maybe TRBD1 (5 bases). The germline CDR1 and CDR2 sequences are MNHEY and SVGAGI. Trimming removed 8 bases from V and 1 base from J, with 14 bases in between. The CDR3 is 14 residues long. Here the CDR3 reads CASQVGGGNTEAFF. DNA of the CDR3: TGTGCCAGCCAAGTTGGGGGGGGGAACACTGAAGCTTTCTTT.

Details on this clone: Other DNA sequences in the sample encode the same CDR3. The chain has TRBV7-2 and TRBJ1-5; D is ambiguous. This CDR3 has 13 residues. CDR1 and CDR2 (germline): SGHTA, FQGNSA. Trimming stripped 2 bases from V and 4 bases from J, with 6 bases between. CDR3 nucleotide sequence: TGTGCCAGCAGCTTAACGGGAAATCAGCCCCAGCATTTT. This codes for CASSLTGNQPQHF.

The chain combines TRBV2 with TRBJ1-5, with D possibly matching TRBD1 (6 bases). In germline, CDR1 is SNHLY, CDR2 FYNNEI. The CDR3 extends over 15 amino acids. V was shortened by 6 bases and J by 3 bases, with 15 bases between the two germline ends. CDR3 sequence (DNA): TGTGCCAGCAGAGCAGGGGAGGGCCACAATCAGCCCCAGCATTTT. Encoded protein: CASRAGEGHNQPQHF.

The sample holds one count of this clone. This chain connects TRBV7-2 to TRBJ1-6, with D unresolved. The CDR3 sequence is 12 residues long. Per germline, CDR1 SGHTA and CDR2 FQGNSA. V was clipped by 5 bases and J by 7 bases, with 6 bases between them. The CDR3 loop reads CASSRRNSPLHF. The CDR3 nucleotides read TGTGCCAGCAGCCGCAGGAATTCACCCCTCCACTTT.